Below are 21 T cell receptor beta chains sequenced from a single sample in a study of T cells in Graves' hyperthyroidism and ophthalmopathy. TCR beta CDR3 sequences were amplified from RNA transcripts. Researchers ran a first-round RT-PCR on the TCR CDR3 using the HTBI primer set. Using its own MiXCR run on the multiplex PCR reads, TCRdb lists one record per CDR3 protein. The table records some 350,000 distinct CDR3 sequences, 19% of them present only once. Sequenced input: blood. Source of these receptors: a woman under 30 with Graves' hyperthyroidism.

This clonotype was observed at least ten times. The chain employs TRBV12-3 or TRBV12-4 and TRBJ1-5; D is unclear. Trimming removed 6 bases at V and 2 bases at J, with 14 bases between. The CDR3 length is 15 residues. CDR3 region: CASREGPVGNQPQHF. The DNA for the CDR3 is TGTGCCAGCAGGGAAGGGCCAGTGGGCAATCAGCCCCAGCATTTT.

V and J are TRBV4-2 and TRBJ2-5; D ambiguous. This CDR3 comprises 17 residues. Trimming removed 1 base at V and 5 bases at J, with 20 bases between. Germline V gene sequence: CDR1 LGHNA, CDR2 YNFKEQ. The DNA of the CDR3 is TGTGCCAGCAGCCAAGGTCAAGCGCTGTACGTCCGGGAGACCCAGTACTTC. As protein: CASSQGQALYVRETQYF.

There are many counts of this clonotype. This chain connects TRBV30 to TRBJ2-5, with D uncertain. CDR3 size: 13 residues. Trimming stripped 6 bases from V and 7 bases from J, with 18 bases between. CDR1 and CDR2 from the germline V gene are GTSNPN and SVGIG (reference sequence). The CDR3 DNA sequence: TGTGCCTGCCCGGACGCATTAGGTGCGACCCAGTACTTC. Its translation is CACPDALGATQYF.

Of note for this clonotype: This may be a read error, as it is one base from a much larger clone. The rearrangement links TRBV19 to TRBJ1-2; D gene uncertain. V was trimmed by 9 bases and J by 5 bases, leaving 19 bases between them. Germline V gene lookup returns CDR1 LNHDA and CDR2 SQIVND (reference sequence). CDR3 length: 14 residues. CDR3 sequence reads: CASRREQSIYGYTF. DNA of the CDR3: TGTGCCAGCCGCCGGGAACAATCGATATATGGCTACACCTTC.

In its sample, this clonotype was seen a few times. The J gene is TRBJ2-7, the V gene TRBV18, with D possibly TRBD2 on 5 matching bases. The CDR3 loop spans 14 amino acids. The germline CDR1 and CDR2 sequences are KGHSH and LQKENI. Trimming removed 0 bases from V and 5 bases from J, with 11 bases in between. CDR3 sequence: CASSPPAAGNEQYF. The CDR3 nucleotides are TGTGCCAGCTCACCACCAGCTGCCGGGAACGAGCAGTACTTC.

V gene TRBV7-2 combines with J gene TRBJ1-2; D is unclear. The CDR3 covers 11 residues. Germline V gene sequence: CDR1 SGHTA, CDR2 FQGNSA. The V end was cut by 5 bases, the J end by 7 bases, with 8 bases between. The CDR3 DNA reads TGTGCCAGCAGCCCCCCCTTTGGCTACACCTTC. Translating gives CASSPPFGYTF.

The CDR3 here is CAWSRFLTGSSYEQYF. CDR3 DNA sequence: TGTGCCTGGAGCCGCTTCCTGACAGGGAGTTCCTACGAGCAGTACTTC. The chain uses TRBV30 and TRBJ2-7, with 7 bases matching TRBD1. This CDR3 comprises 16 residues. Per the germline V gene, CDR1 is GTSNPN and CDR2 is SVGIG (reference sequence). After removal of 3 bases from V and 1 base from J, the junction contained 12 bases not matched to a gene.

DNA for the CDR3: TGCGCCAGCAGCTCGGTTAAGCAGTGGACAGGGTCGACCGGGGAGCTGTTTTTT. Protein: CASSSVKQWTGSTGELFF. This rearrangement joins TRBV5-1 to TRBJ2-2; TRBD1 aligns across 8 bases. This CDR3 region has 18 residues. The junction had 15 bases not matched to a gene; V was cut back by 3 bases and J by 5 bases. The germline V gene has CDR1 SGHRS and CDR2 YFSETQ.

This clonotype was seen repeatedly, ten times or more. The chain combines TRBV28 with TRBJ1-2; D gene unclear. CDR3 size: 15 residues. Germline lookup yields CDR1 MDHEN and CDR2 SYDVKM. V was clipped by 5 bases and J by 4 bases, with 17 bases between them. The chain's CDR3 is CASSPVDFSTYGYTF. For the CDR3, the DNA is TGTGCCAGCAGTCCCGTGGATTTCTCTACCTATGGCTACACCTTC.

This clonotype came up many times. The chain has TRBV28 and TRBJ2-2; 7 bases match TRBD1. Germline lookup yields CDR1 MDHEN and CDR2 SYDVKM. This CDR3 contains 16 residues. The V gene end was trimmed by 6 bases and the J gene end by 5 bases; junction bases not matched to a gene: 12. CDR3: CASRGPGQPLTGELFF. As DNA, the CDR3 is TGTGCCAGCAGGGGGCCGGGACAGCCTTTAACCGGGGAGCTGTTTTTT.

This clonotype showed up many times. CDR3 bases: TGTGCCAGCAGCTTAGGTCAGAGGGGACCCTACGAGCAGTACTTC. As protein: CASSLGQRGPYEQYF. The rearrangement uses TRBV7-6 and TRBJ2-7; the D call may be TRBD1 or TRBD2 (5 bases each). V was shortened by 1 base and J by 2 bases, with 12 bases between the two germline ends. The CDR3 is 15 residues long. Germline V lookup: CDR1 SGHVS, CDR2 FNYEAQ.

This chain connects TRBV13 to TRBJ2-2; 13 bases map to TRBD2. Trimming took 4 bases from V and 8 from J; bases not matched to a gene: 19. Germline assignment: CDR1 PRHDT and CDR2 FYEKMQ (reference sequence). This CDR3 is built from 20 residues. CDR3 protein: CASSSGIPGLAGLPVGELFF. The DNA for the CDR3 is TGTGCCAGCAGCTCAGGGATACCGGGACTAGCGGGGCTGCCCGTGGGGGAGCTGTTTTTT. Variable domain in full (rest from reference TRBV13 and TRBJ2-2): AAGVIQSPRHLIKEKRETATLKCYPIPRHDTVYWYQQGPGQDPQFLISFYEKMQSDKGSIPDRFSAQQFSDYHSELNMSSLELGDSALYFCASSSGIPGLAGLPVGELFFGEGSRLTVL.

The chain uses TRBV6-1 and TRBJ1-1, with D perhaps TRBD1 (5 bases). The V gene lost 4 bases and the J gene lost 0 bases, with 12 bases spanning the gap. This CDR3 has 15 amino acids. Germline V gene data show CDR1 as MNHNS and CDR2 as SASEGT. DNA of the CDR3: TGTGCCAGCAGTGCACCTAGGGACGTGAACACTGAAGCTTTCTTT. This translates into CASSAPRDVNTEAFF.

This clonotype was found many times. At one end, the junction sequence differs from germline, possibly due to a read error. The chain couples TRBV10-3 to TRBJ2-2; unclear D gene. Germline V gene sequence: CDR1 ENHRY, CDR2 SYGVKD. The CDR3 is 15 residues long. In DNA form, the CDR3 reads TGTGCCATCCGTGAGGCCCAAGGGTACACCGGGGAGCTGTTTTTT. As protein: CAIREAQGYTGELFF.

This clonotype was seen repeatedly, ten times or more. The rearrangement links TRBV7-9 to TRBJ1-1, with no clear D. Trimming removed 7 bases from V and 0 bases from J, with 12 bases in between. This CDR3 comprises 14 residues. Germline CDR1 SEHNR, CDR2 FQNEAQ (reference sequence). CDR3 sequence reads: CASNVKGMNTEAFF. The CDR3 DNA reads as TGTGCCAGCAATGTCAAAGGCATGAACACTGAAGCTTTCTTT. Full variable domain (rest looked up from reference TRBV7-9 and TRBJ1-1): DTGVSQNPRHKITKRGQNVTFRCDPISEHNRLYWYRQTLGQGPEFLTYFQNEAQLEKSRLLSDRFSAERPKGSFSTLEIQRTEQGDSAMYLCASNVKGMNTEAFFGQGTRLTVV.

This clonotype was seen only a few times. The CDR3 protein is CASSGDTGELFF. The CDR3 nucleotides are TGTGCCAGCAGCGGTGACACCGGGGAGCTGTTTTTT. The rearrangement links TRBV3-1 to TRBJ2-2; no reliable D call. CDR3 length: 12 residues. CDR1 is LGHDT and CDR2 is YNNKEL in the germline V gene (reference sequence). V was cut by 5 bases and J by 3 bases, with 4 bases left in between.

The chain couples TRBV4-1 to TRBJ1-5; tentative D call: TRBD1 (5 bases). V was shortened by 0 bases and J by 9 bases, with 9 bases between the two germline ends. The CDR3 contains 13 residues. CDR1 is MGHRA and CDR2 is YSYEKL in the germline V gene. CDR3 bases: TGCGCCAGCAGCCAAGATCCTGGGGGGCCCCAGCATTTT. Its protein is CASSQDPGGPQHF.

Ten or more counts support this clonotype. This chain uses TRBV24-1 with TRBJ2-3, with a possible D match to TRBD1 (6 bases). The CDR3 extends over 16 amino acids. V lost 5 bases and J 5 bases, leaving 19 bases between the germline ends. Germline-derived CDR1 and CDR2 are KGHDR and SFDVKD. CDR3 nucleotide sequence: TGTGCCACCAGTGGGACCGACCAGGGGCTGAAAGATACGCAGTATTTT. This encodes CATSGTDQGLKDTQYF.

CDR3 nucleotide sequence: TGTGCCAGCAGCCCGCGTAGCGGGGGGGCCGGGGAGACCCAGTACTTC. It is translated as CASSPRSGGAGETQYF. V and J are TRBV7-9 and TRBJ2-5, with 11 bases fitting TRBD2. Germline V gene data show CDR1 as SEHNR and CDR2 as FQNEAQ (reference sequence). The CDR3 covers 16 residues. V lost 5 bases and J lost 5; bases outside the gene matches: 10. Complete variable domain (other parts from reference TRBV7-9 and TRBJ2-5): DTGVSQNPRHKITKRGQNVTFRCDPISEHNRLYWYRQTLGQGPEFLTYFQNEAQLEKSRLLSDRFSAERPKGSFSTLEIQRTEQGDSAMYLCASSPRSGGAGETQYFGPGTRLLVL.

At least ten counts were recorded for this clonotype. J is TRBJ2-5 and V is TRBV7-2; the D is unclear. Germline CDR1 and CDR2: SGHTA and FQGNSA. The CDR3 is made up of 14 amino acids. With 3 bases removed from V and 0 bases from J, the gap between germline ends came to 8 bases. This chain's CDR3 is CASSLSVNQETQYF. CDR3 nucleotides: TGTGCCAGCAGCTTGAGTGTCAACCAAGAGACCCAGTACTTC.

This clonotype showed up just a few times. This chain connects TRBV20-1 to TRBJ2-7; no firm D call. The germline gives CDR1 DFQATT, CDR2 SNEGSKA (reference sequence). The V and J ends lost 2 bases and 0 bases respectively, with 8 bases between them. The length of the CDR3 is 13 residues. The CDR3 region has the DNA TGCAGTGCTAGAATCGACTTCTCCTACGAGCAGTACTTC. It codes for CSARIDFSYEQYF.